The present entry profiles one T cell receptor beta chain with its context. Authors' data handling: For nucleated cells, counts were estimated from reference gene primer amplification. Some clones are missing from TCRdb's copy, which holds only in-frame ones; the method was immunoSEQ multiplex PCR. That table furnishes V, J and clone size, whereas the DNA furnished D and trimming. The sample shows approximately 44,000 clones, 86% of them seen only once. These data belong to a study of blood T cell repertoires in COVID-19. Study background: Material from acute and convalescent COVID-19 was sourced from the United States, Italy and Spain. Sources were T cells, B-cell-depleted T cells, or PBMCs; the material itself was cDNA or gDNA.

The sequencing input was peripheral blood. The receptor was derived from a man aged 60 to 69 with active COVID-19.

The CDR3 loop reads CAISATSGRLDTQYF. The CDR3 coding sequence is TGTGCCATCAGCGCTACTAGCGGGAGGCTGGATACGCAGTATTTT. This chain connects TRBV10-3 to TRBJ2-3; 12 bases are a match to TRBD2. Germline lookup yields CDR1 ENHRY and CDR2 SYGVKD. V lost 6 bases and J lost 6; bases outside the gene matches: 7. CDR3 length: 15 amino acids.